This TCR beta chain was captured in a study of T-cell memory formation after mild COVID-19. At the level of the study: Most TCR clusters belonged to a single donor. Study conclusions and caveats: Clones shrinking from day 15 to 85 showed even CD4/CD8 mixes; later expanders tilted CD4+.

Turning to this clonotype: Its cognate antigen is unknown.

TCR alpha and TCR beta cDNA libraries carrying sample barcodes and UMIs were produced by 5'RACE using constant-segment primers. TCRdb fed the 5' RACE reads into MiXCR, producing one record per CDR3 protein. The sample contains about 350,000 distinct CDR3 sequences, approximately 13% of which appear only once. J gave up 3 bases and V 5 bases, and 7 bases lay outside the gene matches. CDR3 length equals 15 residues. Germline loops: CDR1 SGHVS, CDR2 FNYEAQ. Sequencing was performed on PBMCs or a T cell subset sorted from them (not recorded which). The chain links TRBV7-6 to TRBJ2-1; 7 nucleotides match TRBD2. The TCR comes from a man aged 18 to 30 who had mild COVID-19 (a few samples of this study predate the infection). Cell type and time point are not known. CDR3 residues: CASSGGGGLYNEQFF. The CDR3 nucleotides read TGTGCCAGCAGCGGTGGCGGGGGTCTCTACAATGAGCAGTTCTTC. The full variable domain, with the rest looked up from reference TRBV7-6 and TRBJ2-1, is GAGVSQSPRYKVTKRGQDVALRCDPISGHVSLYWYRQALGQGPEFLTYFNYEAQQDKSGLPNDRFSAERPEGSISTLTIQRTEQRDSAMYRCASSGGGGLYNEQFFGPGTRLTVL.